The T cell receptor (beta chain) under discussion was sequenced for a study of metastatic and nonmetastatic thyroid tumors. Study-level information: Across peripheral blood and tumor or nodule tissue samples taken from malignant and benign thyroid patients, the repertoires were compared with one another.

Regarding the study as a whole: Reports indicated that malignant thyroid tumors showed significantly higher TCR beta diversity than benign nodules did, in blood and tumor.

This clone was found a few times. Antigen: not known. As originally analysed: In papillary thyroid cancer, a distant-metastasis classifier was built using CDR3 differences across clinicopathological groups. MiXCR re-clonotyped the PCR reads for TCRdb. TCRdb, not the original authors, processed these V and J calls. The table lists 25,000 to 35,000 clones, 3.5% to 4.5% of them singletons, with around 20% in the top ten. The ends lost 1 base at V and 5 bases at J; junction bases unmatched: 5. This CDR3 spans 14 amino acids. Germline V gives CDR1 DFQATT, CDR2 SNEGSKA (reference sequence). No treatment of any kind had been given to any patient before thyroid surgery.

The sequencing sample was made of blood. The chain carries TRBV20-1 and TRBJ1-1; 9 bases agree with TRBD1. This TCR was recovered from a female donor with papillary thyroid cancer or a benign thyroid nodule (not recorded which). Some clones in this sample may be carry-over from other donors' samples. CDR3 protein: CSARVTGGNTEAFF. The CDR3 DNA reads TGCAGTGCTAGAGTGACAGGGGGTAATACTGAAGCTTTCTTT.